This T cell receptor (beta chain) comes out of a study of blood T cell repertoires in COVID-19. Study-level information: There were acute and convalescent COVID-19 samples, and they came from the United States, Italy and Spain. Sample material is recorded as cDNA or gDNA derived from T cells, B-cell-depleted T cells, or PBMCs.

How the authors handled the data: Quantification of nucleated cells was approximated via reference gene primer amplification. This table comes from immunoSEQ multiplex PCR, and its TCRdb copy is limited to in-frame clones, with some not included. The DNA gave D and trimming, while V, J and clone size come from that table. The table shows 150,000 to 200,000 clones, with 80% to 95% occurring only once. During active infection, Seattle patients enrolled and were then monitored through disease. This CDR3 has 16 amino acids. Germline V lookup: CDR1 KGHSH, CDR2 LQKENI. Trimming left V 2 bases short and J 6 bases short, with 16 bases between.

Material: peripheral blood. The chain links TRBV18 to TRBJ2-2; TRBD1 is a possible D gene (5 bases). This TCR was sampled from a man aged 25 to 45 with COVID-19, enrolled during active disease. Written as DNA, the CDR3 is TGTGCCAGCTCACCATTGCGGAATCAGGGCGCCGGGGAGCTGTTTTTT. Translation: CASSPLRNQGAGELFF. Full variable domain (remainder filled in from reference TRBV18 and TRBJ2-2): NAGVMQNPRHLVRRRGQEARLRCSPMKGHSHVYWYRQLPEEGLKFMVYLQKENIIDESGMPKERFSAEFPKEGPSILRIQQVVRGDSAAYFCASSPLRNQGAGELFFGEGSRLTVL.